These 29 T cell receptor beta chains were all obtained from the same sample, sequenced in a study of T cell changes during pregnancy in multiple sclerosis. Produced via immunoSEQ multiplex PCR; TCRdb's table is partial and in-frame only. The profile covers tens of thousands of clones, with 90% to 95% appearing a single time and about 7% taken by the ten largest. The source material was CD8+ T cells from peripheral blood mononuclear cells, sampled in the third trimester of pregnancy. All receptors derive from a female donor with multiple sclerosis, enrolled in a pregnancy study.

This sequence joins TRBV7-6 and TRBJ2-7; 9 bases map to TRBD2. Germline trimming cut 4 bases from V and 4 bases from J; bases unmatched to any gene: 5. The CDR3 contains 14 residues. CDR1 and CDR2 (germline): SGHVS, FNYEAQ. CDR3 DNA sequence: TGTGCCAGCAGCTCGGGACTAGCCGGTTACGAGCAGTACTTC. Protein sequence: CASSSGLAGYEQYF.

The DNA of the CDR3 is TGTGCCAGCCCCAAGGAACCTAGGGGGTACAATGAGCAGTTCTTC. It yields the protein CASPKEPRGYNEQFF. The chain joins TRBV2 to TRBJ2-1; D perhaps matches TRBD1 (6 bases). The CDR3 loop spans 15 amino acids. CDR1 and CDR2 (germline): SNHLY, FYNNEI. Trimming pared 8 bases from V and 4 bases from J, leaving 18 bases between.

The chain employs TRBV5-1 and TRBJ2-3; 7 positions agree with TRBD1. From germline, CDR1 is SGHRS and CDR2 YFSETQ. With 0 bases clipped from V and 5 bases from J, the junction kept 0 bases outside the gene matches. The CDR3 length is 13 residues. The CDR3 nucleotides read TGCGCCAGCAGCTTGGACAGGGGAGATACGCAGTATTTT. This encodes CASSLDRGDTQYF.

CDR3 sequence reads: CASSLTGYNEQFF. Written as DNA, the CDR3 is TGTGCCAGCAGCTTGACAGGTTACAATGAGCAGTTCTTC. The V gene is TRBV5-4, the J gene TRBJ2-1, with D tentatively TRBD1 (5 bases). The length of the CDR3 is 13 residues. Germline V lookup: CDR1 SGHNT, CDR2 YYREEE (reference sequence). V lost 1 base and J lost 4, with 6 bases in between.

The chain recombines TRBV28 with TRBJ1-2; TRBD1 agrees at 9 bases. The germline V gene encodes CDR1 MDHEN and CDR2 SYDVKM. V lost 5 bases and J lost 4; bases outside the gene matches: 14. This CDR3 has 17 amino acids. CDR3 nucleotides: TGTGCCAGCAGTAACACTCCGGGACAGGGTGGTCCCTATGGCTACACCTTC. It is translated as CASSNTPGQGGPYGYTF.

This clone has only one observation. V gene TRBV19 combines with J gene TRBJ1-1, with D possibly TRBD1 on 6 matching bases. Germline assignment: CDR1 LNHDA and CDR2 SQIVND (reference sequence). This CDR3 spans 13 amino acids. Trimming shortened V by 4 bases and J by 5 bases, and 11 bases separated the two germline ends. Here the CDR3 DNA reads TGTGCCAGTAGTACCGGGGGGCCAACTGAAGCTTTCTTT. Translation: CASSTGGPTEAFF.

This clone was picked up one time. This chain joins TRBV7-8 and TRBJ2-2; TRBD1 aligns across 10 bases. The CDR3 consists of 17 residues. The germline V gene has CDR1 SGHVS and CDR2 FQNEAQ. V dropped 1 base and J dropped 3; count of bases not matched to a gene: 5. CDR3 nucleotide sequence: TGTGCCAGCAGCTTAGATTGGACAGGGGGGGACACCGGGGAGCTGTTTTTT. It is translated as CASSLDWTGGDTGELFF.

This chain uses TRBV7-9 with TRBJ2-7; 8 nucleotides agree with TRBD2. The V gene end was trimmed by 1 base and the J gene end by 6 bases; junction bases not matched to a gene: 14. The length of the CDR3 is 17 residues. Germline lookup yields CDR1 SEHNR and CDR2 FQNEAQ (reference sequence). The CDR3 DNA reads TGTGCCAGCAGCTTAGTTGGAAAGGTAGCGGGAACGGGCGAGCAGTACTTC. It encodes CASSLVGKVAGTGEQYF.

The chain has TRBV6-5 and TRBJ1-5; weak D call: TRBD1 (6 bases). CDR1 MNHEY and CDR2 SVGAGI come from the germline V gene. Between the trimmed V and J ends, which lost 6 bases and 4 bases, there was a span of 16 bases. The length of the CDR3 is 15 residues. The CDR3 reads CASSPDQGMNQPQHF. Written as DNA, the CDR3 is TGTGCCAGCAGCCCGGACCAGGGGATGAATCAGCCCCAGCATTTT.

The chain links TRBV27 to TRBJ2-2, with D possibly being TRBD1 (6 bases). Trimming stripped 4 bases from V and 8 bases from J, with 11 bases between. Germline values: CDR1 MNHEY, CDR2 SMNVEV (reference sequence). The CDR3 runs 13 residues. The CDR3 DNA reads as TGTGCCAGCAGTTCCCACAGGGCGGGGGAGCTGTTTTTT. Its protein is CASSSHRAGELFF.

This sequence joins TRBV2 and TRBJ2-5, with TRBD2 matching over 8 bases. The germline V gene encodes CDR1 SNHLY and CDR2 FYNNEI. The CDR3 is 14 residues long. The trim removed 5 bases at V and 2 bases at J, leaving 4 bases unmatched. The CDR3 is CASSRRGAQETQYF. CDR3 coding DNA: TGTGCCAGCAGTAGGCGGGGGGCACAAGAGACCCAGTACTTC. The full variable domain, its missing parts supplied by reference TRBV2 and TRBJ2-5, is EPEVTQTPSHQVTQMGQEVILRCVPISNHLYFYWYRQILGQKVEFLVSFYNNEISEKSEIFDDQFSVERPDGSNFTLKIRSTKLEDSAMYFCASSRRGAQETQYFGPGTRLLVL.

The J gene is TRBJ1-1, the V gene TRBV7-3; D perhaps matches TRBD1 (6 bases). The germline CDR1 and CDR2 sequences are SGHTA and FQGTGA. This CDR3 comprises 10 residues. CDR3 nucleotides: TGTGTCCCGGGGGGGGCCGAGGCTTTCTTT. It encodes CVPGGAEAFF.

V gene TRBV2 combines with J gene TRBJ2-7; possibly TRBD1 for D (6 bases). This CDR3 region has 15 residues. The germline CDR1 and CDR2 sequences are SNHLY and FYNNEI. V lost 6 bases to trimming and J lost 0 bases, with 15 bases between them. In DNA, the CDR3 is TGTGCCAGCAGCCAAGAGGGGACAACCTCCTACGAGCAGTACTTC. Translating it yields CASSQEGTTSYEQYF.

The chain employs TRBV28 and TRBJ2-1; 12 positions agree with TRBD2. The CDR3 has 15 amino acids. V was clipped by 4 bases and J by 9 bases; unmatched bases: 7. CDR1 is MDHEN, CDR2 SYDVKM, per germline. The CDR3 region has the DNA TGTGCCAGCAGTTCGACCGGACTAGCGGGATTTGAGCAGTTCTTC. Its protein product is CASSSTGLAGFEQFF.

The chain joins TRBV7-9 to TRBJ1-2, with D hard to call. This CDR3 has 13 amino acids. The germline V gene has CDR1 SEHNR and CDR2 FQNEAQ (reference sequence). Deletions cut 1 base from V and 8 bases from J, with 11 bases between. The CDR3, as DNA: TGTGCCAGCAGCTTAGGTCCGGGTCAAGGCTACACCTTC. This gives the protein CASSLGPGQGYTF.

The chain is built from TRBV7-9 and TRBJ2-1; possible D gene TRBD1, 6 bases. The CDR3 consists of 12 residues. Trimming removed 5 bases from V and 5 bases from J, with 7 bases in between. CDR1 SEHNR and CDR2 FQNEAQ come from the germline V gene (reference sequence). CDR3 amino acids: CASSPGDNEQFF. The DNA for the CDR3 is TGTGCCAGCAGCCCAGGGGACAATGAGCAGTTCTTC. Based on the CDR3 plus reference TRBV7-9 and TRBJ2-1, the full variable domain is DTGVSQNPRHKITKRGQNVTFRCDPISEHNRLYWYRQTLGQGPEFLTYFQNEAQLEKSRLLSDRFSAERPKGSFSTLEIQRTEQGDSAMYLCASSPGDNEQFFGPGTRLTVL.

Regarding this clone: One end of the junction fails to match germline, which may point to a read error. The V and J genes are TRBV27 and TRBJ1-1; D may be TRBD1 (5 bases). Germline V gives CDR1 MNHEY, CDR2 SMNVEV (reference sequence). CDR3 length: 15 amino acids. CDR3 region: CAGSLSAGSNTEAFF. The CDR3 bases are TGTGCCGGCAGTTTATCGGCAGGGTCTAACACTGAAGCTTTCTTT.

The chain joins TRBV15 to TRBJ2-3; 7 bases align to TRBD1. CDR1 is LNHNV and CDR2 is YYDKDF in the germline V gene (reference sequence). Trimming took 5 bases from V and 0 from J; bases not matched to a gene: 5. The CDR3 has 15 residues. CDR3 in amino acids: CATSPTGDSTDTQYF. The CDR3 bases are TGTGCCACCAGCCCCACAGGGGATAGCACAGATACGCAGTATTTT.

This chain uses TRBV6-1 with TRBJ2-7, with 7 bases identical to TRBD1. Germline V gene lookup returns CDR1 MNHNS and CDR2 SASEGT. The CDR3 runs 16 residues. V was pared by 4 bases and J by 1 base, with 10 bases of the junction left unmatched. CDR3 nucleotide sequence: TGTGCCAGCAGTGTCCCCCGGGACAGTCTATCCTACGAGCAGTACTTC. It is translated as CASSVPRDSLSYEQYF.

This clone was seen once. This chain joins TRBV4-1 and TRBJ1-1; 7 bases line up with TRBD1. The germline CDR1 and CDR2 sequences are MGHRA and YSYEKL. Trimming took 4 bases from V and 0 from J; bases not matched to a gene: 5. The CDR3 loop spans 15 amino acids. The DNA for the CDR3 is TGCGCCAGCAGCCCGGGACAGATGATGAACACTGAAGCTTTCTTT. Residues: CASSPGQMMNTEAFF.

The V gene is TRBV4-1, the J gene TRBJ1-5; 7 bases match TRBD1. V lost 4 bases and J lost 6; bases outside the gene matches: 9. The length of the CDR3 is 15 residues. Germline V gene lookup returns CDR1 MGHRA and CDR2 YSYEKL. The CDR3 bases are TGCGCCAGCAGCCTCACACAGGGGTCGGCTCAGCCCCAGCATTTT. Translating it yields CASSLTQGSAQPQHF.

The genes are TRBV7-7 and TRBJ2-1, with 12 nucleotides matching TRBD2. The CDR3 is 17 amino acids. V lost 1 base to trimming and J lost 5 bases; unmatched junction nucleotides: 6. Germline CDR1 SSHAT, CDR2 FNYEAQ (reference sequence). The CDR3 protein is CASSLGRLAGGNNEQFF. For the CDR3, the DNA is TGTGCCAGCAGCTTAGGGCGGCTAGCGGGGGGGAACAATGAGCAGTTCTTC. The full variable domain, rest sourced from reference TRBV7-7 and TRBJ2-1, is GAGVSQSPRYKVTKRGQDVTLRCDPISSHATLYWYQQALGQGPEFLTYFNYEAQPDKSGLPSDRFSAERPEGSISTLTIQRTEQRDSAMYRCASSLGRLAGGNNEQFFGPGTRLTVL.

This rearrangement joins TRBV2 to TRBJ2-3; the match to TRBD1 covers 7 bases. Germline V gene data show CDR1 as SNHLY and CDR2 as FYNNEI. Losses at the gene ends were 1 base for V and 2 bases for J; bases not matched to a gene: 3. The CDR3 consists of 15 residues. The chain's CDR3 is CASSEVGQTTDTQYF. DNA of the CDR3: TGTGCCAGCAGTGAAGTGGGACAGACCACAGATACGCAGTATTTT.

The table lists this clone with a count of one. This chain uses TRBV19 with TRBJ2-7; TRBD1 might be the D (6 bases). V lost 11 bases to trimming and J lost 6 bases, with 23 bases between them. The CDR3 has 14 residues. CDR1 is LNHDA, CDR2 SQIVND, per germline (reference sequence). CDR3 amino acids: CASGSRGASREQYF. For the CDR3, the DNA is TGTGCCTCCGGCTCCAGGGGTGCTAGCCGCGAGCAGTACTTC.

The chain employs TRBV7-8 and TRBJ2-7; D gene unclear. The V end was cut by 5 bases, the J end by 0 bases, with 14 bases between. The CDR3 runs to 15 residues. Looked up from germline, CDR1 is SGHVS and CDR2 is FQNEAQ. CDR3 sequence: CASSRFQESSYEQYF. The CDR3, as DNA: TGTGCCAGCAGCAGATTTCAGGAAAGCTCCTACGAGCAGTACTTC.

The V call is TRBV5-4, the J call TRBJ2-7; 8 bases agree with TRBD2. Per germline, CDR1 SGHNT and CDR2 YYREEE (reference sequence). The CDR3 covers 17 residues. Trimming cost V 4 bases and J 4 bases; bases outside gene matches: 16. The CDR3 region is CASSPGPIAGGGYEQYF. The CDR3 nucleotides read TGTGCCAGCAGCCCCGGACCCATCGCGGGGGGAGGGTACGAGCAGTACTTC.

The chain is built from TRBV21-1 and TRBJ2-5; the DNA was not compared with TRBD2, the D call given in the table. TRBV21-1 counts as a pseudogene. CDR3 length: 17 residues. This CDR3 is CASSKDALARMGETQYF. DNA for the CDR3: TGTGCCAGCAGCAAAGACGCCCTAGCGCGAATGGGGGAGACCCAGTACTTC.

The genes are TRBV28 and TRBJ2-7; TRBD1 aligns across 9 bases. Germline V gene data show CDR1 as MDHEN and CDR2 as SYDVKM. CDR3 size: 15 residues. V was pared by 6 bases and J by 3 bases, with 9 bases of the junction left unmatched. The CDR3 nucleotides read TGTGCCAGCAGACTACAGGGGGCCCCAGACTACGAGCAGTACTTC. It specifies CASRLQGAPDYEQYF. The whole variable domain, filled in from reference TRBV28 and TRBJ2-7, reads DVKVTQSSRYLVKRTGEKVFLECVQDMDHENMFWYRQDPGLGLRLIYFSYDVKMKEKGDIPEGYSVSREKKERFSLILESASTNQTSMYLCASRLQGAPDYEQYFGPGTRLTVT.

This chain links TRBV2 with TRBJ1-1, with D possibly TRBD1 on 5 matching bases. The CDR3 has 14 residues. CDR1 SNHLY and CDR2 FYNNEI come from the germline V gene. Trimming pared 7 bases from V and 0 bases from J, leaving 12 bases between. The CDR3 reads CASTKDSLNTEAFF. CDR3 nucleotide sequence: TGTGCCAGCACGAAAGACAGTTTGAACACTGAAGCTTTCTTT.